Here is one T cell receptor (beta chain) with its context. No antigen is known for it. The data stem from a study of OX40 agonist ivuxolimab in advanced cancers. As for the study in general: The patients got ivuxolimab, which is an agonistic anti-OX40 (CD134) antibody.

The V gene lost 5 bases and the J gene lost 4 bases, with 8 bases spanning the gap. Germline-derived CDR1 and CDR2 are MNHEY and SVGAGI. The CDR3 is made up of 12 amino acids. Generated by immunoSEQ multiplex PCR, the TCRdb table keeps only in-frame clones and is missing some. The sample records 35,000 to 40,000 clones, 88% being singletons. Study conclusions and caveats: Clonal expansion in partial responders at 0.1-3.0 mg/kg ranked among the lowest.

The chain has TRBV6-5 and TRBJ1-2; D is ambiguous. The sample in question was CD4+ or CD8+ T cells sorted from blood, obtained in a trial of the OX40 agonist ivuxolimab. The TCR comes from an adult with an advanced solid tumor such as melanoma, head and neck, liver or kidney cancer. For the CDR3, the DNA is TGTGCCAGCAGTCCGGGGTTCTATGGCTACACCTTC. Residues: CASSPGFYGYTF.